This T cell receptor beta chain was obtained from a study (dated by TCRdb to between 2014 and 2017). About the full investigation: The study examined whether tumor-infiltrating Tregs in breast cancer are drawn from blood Tregs or arise in situ by conversion from other CD4+ T cell subsets.

Tregs were isolated as CD4+CD25+CD127-/low cells. Tregs, naive and memory CD4+ T cells from tumor, blood and ipsilateral draining lymph nodes of about five breast cancer patients underwent full-length TCR alpha and beta sequencing. Ficoll density gradient centrifugation was used to isolate mononuclear cells from lymph nodes or from over 40 ml of peripheral blood. A purity exceeding 90% was confirmed by FACS for the sorted cell populations. At least ten counts were recorded for this clonotype. It lacks a known antigen. Base qualities were left out, and no much larger clone turns up one base away. Full-length TCR variable regions were amplified by 5' RACE PCR with constant-region reverse primers, and semi-nested PCR with Nested Universal Primer A was subsequently performed. Using the ReliaPrep RNA Cell Miniprep System, total RNA was extracted, and the SMARTer RACE 5'/3' Kit was then used to reverse transcribe the RNA into 5'RACE-ready cDNA. Multiplex adaptors were used to barcode full-length TCR alpha and beta libraries, and the barcoded libraries were sequenced on an Illumina MiSeq. The original pipeline was this. Sequencing data were pooled across the five patients for each of nine subset-tissue groups and compared by unsupervised clustering of TCR gene usage. The Morisita-Horn index, with shared sequences weighted by their contribution to each repertoire, was used to calculate repertoire similarity. The public reads were reanalyzed by TCRdb: fastp trimming at Q25, MiXCR alignment, in-frame beta chains only. Entries that share a CDR3 protein sequence are merged under the most common genes and DNA. Clone size and V and J calls follow TCRdb, not the original study. The sample contains about 42,000 distinct CDR3 sequences, less than 25% of them found a single time. The ten largest clones represent just over 4% of the sample.

Spanning cysteine to phenylalanine, the CDR3 consists of 12 amino acids. Only the CDR3 DNA is retained, 36 bases long and in frame from the first base. General conclusions and limits of the study: The greatest overlap of tumor-infiltrating Treg TCR alpha and beta sequences was observed with tumor naive CD4+ T cells, followed by blood naive CD4+ T cells. The TCR gene usage of tumor memory CD4+ T cells clustered together with blood and lymph node memory CD4+ cells and with lymph node naive CD4+ cells. Validation in the larger cohort was restricted to a single TCR beta V-J rearrangement rather than whole repertoires.

The clonotype originates from a female donor with breast cancer. The V and J segments used are TRBV21-1 and TRBJ1-6; the tabulated D call, TRBD1, remains unverified against the DNA. TRBV21-1 is termed a pseudogene. The sample taken for sequencing was Tregs sorted from blood. In nucleotides, the sequence is TGTGCCAGCAGAGACAGGGATTCACCCCTCCACTTT. Its protein reads: CASRDRDSPLHF.